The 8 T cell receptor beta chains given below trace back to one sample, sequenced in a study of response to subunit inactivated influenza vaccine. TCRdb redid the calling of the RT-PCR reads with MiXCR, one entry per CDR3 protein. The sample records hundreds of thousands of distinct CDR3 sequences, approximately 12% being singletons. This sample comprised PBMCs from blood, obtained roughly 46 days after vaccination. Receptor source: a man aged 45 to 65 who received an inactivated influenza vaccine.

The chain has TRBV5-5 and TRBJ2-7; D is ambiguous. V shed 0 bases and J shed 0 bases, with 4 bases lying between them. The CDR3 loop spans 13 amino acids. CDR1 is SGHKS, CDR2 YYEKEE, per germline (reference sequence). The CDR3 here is CASSLEYSYEQYF. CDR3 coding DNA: TGTGCCAGCAGCTTGGAATACTCCTACGAGCAGTACTTC.

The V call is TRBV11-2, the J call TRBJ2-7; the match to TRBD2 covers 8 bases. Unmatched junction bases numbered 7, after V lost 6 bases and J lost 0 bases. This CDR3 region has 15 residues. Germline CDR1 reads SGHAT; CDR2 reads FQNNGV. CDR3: CASSLLAAHSYEQYF. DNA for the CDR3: TGTGCCAGCAGTTTACTAGCGGCGCACTCCTACGAGCAGTACTTC.

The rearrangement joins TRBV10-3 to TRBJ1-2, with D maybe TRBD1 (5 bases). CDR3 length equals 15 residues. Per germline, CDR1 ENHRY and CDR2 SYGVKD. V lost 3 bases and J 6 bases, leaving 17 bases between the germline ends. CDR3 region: CAISDPTGPGNGYTF. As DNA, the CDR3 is TGTGCCATCAGTGACCCCACGGGGCCGGGAAATGGCTACACCTTC.

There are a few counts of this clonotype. Here the CDR3 reads CASSLRSGWETQYF. CDR3 in DNA: TGTGCCAGCAGTTTAAGGTCAGGGTGGGAGACCCAGTACTTC. V and J are TRBV28 and TRBJ2-5; tentatively, D is TRBD1 (5 bases). Trimming stripped 2 bases from V and 5 bases from J, with 12 bases between. From germline, CDR1 is MDHEN and CDR2 SYDVKM. The CDR3 runs 14 residues.

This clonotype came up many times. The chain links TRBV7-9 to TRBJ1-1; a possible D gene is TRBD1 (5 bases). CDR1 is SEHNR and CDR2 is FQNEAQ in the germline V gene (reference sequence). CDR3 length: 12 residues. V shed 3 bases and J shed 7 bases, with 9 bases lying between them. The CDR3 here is CASSFWGDEAFF. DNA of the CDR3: TGTGCCAGCAGCTTCTGGGGGGATGAAGCTTTCTTT.

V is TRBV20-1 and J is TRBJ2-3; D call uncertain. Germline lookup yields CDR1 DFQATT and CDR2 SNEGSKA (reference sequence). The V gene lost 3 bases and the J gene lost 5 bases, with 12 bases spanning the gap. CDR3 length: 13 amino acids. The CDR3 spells CSASADFRDTQYF. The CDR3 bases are TGCAGTGCTAGCGCAGACTTCCGAGATACGCAGTATTTT.

In DNA form, the CDR3 reads TGTGCCAGCCACACGACCAGGGTGGGGTCCTACGAGCAGTACTTC. This codes for CASHTTRVGSYEQYF. The chain is built from TRBV6-2 or TRBV6-3 and TRBJ2-7; possible D gene TRBD1, 5 bases. V dropped 8 bases and J dropped 1 base, with 18 bases sitting between them. Germline V gene data show CDR1 as MNHEY and CDR2 as SVGEGT. CDR3 length: 15 residues.

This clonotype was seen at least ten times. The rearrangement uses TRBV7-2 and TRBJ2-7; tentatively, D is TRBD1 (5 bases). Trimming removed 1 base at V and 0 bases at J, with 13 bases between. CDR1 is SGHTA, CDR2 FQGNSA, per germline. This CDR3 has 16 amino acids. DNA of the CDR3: TGTGCCAGCAGCTTAGGTGGGGCCACGGTCTCCTACGAGCAGTACTTC. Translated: CASSLGGATVSYEQYF.